This T cell receptor (beta chain) was recovered during a study of T cells in tuberculosis. The data were produced by immunoSEQ multiplex PCR, yet TCRdb's version contains in-frame clones alone and is incomplete. The sample has roughly 35,000 clones, approximately 89% seen once. Trimming took 0 bases from V and 6 from J; bases not matched to a gene: 13. Germline lookup yields CDR1 MRHNA and CDR2 SNTAGT. This CDR3 spans 17 amino acids. This clonotype was sampled from a donor aged 10 to 29 with latent tuberculosis or without tuberculosis infection. This rearrangement joins TRBV6-4 to TRBJ2-7, with 8 bases identical to TRBD1. Sequenced material: PBMCs. This CDR3 reads CASSDSSRTGSRCEQYF. DNA of the CDR3: TGTGCCAGCAGTGACTCGTCTCGGACAGGGTCTCGCTGCGAGCAGTACTTC.